This TCR beta chain was recorded in a study of T cells in Graves' hyperthyroidism and ophthalmopathy. As for the study in general: The initial diagnosis was the point when peripheral blood was collected, ahead of any treatment.

General observations from the study: Patients with ophthalmopathy were separated from those with stable hyperthyroidism by a 13 V-J model.

The investigators amplified TCR beta CDR3 regions from RNA transcripts. During a first-round RT-PCR of the TCR CDR3, the HTBI primer set was used. From the multiplex PCR reads, TCRdb called clonotypes with MiXCR, one entry per CDR3 protein. Of over 500,000 distinct CDR3 sequences listed, roughly 15% were seen once; the top ten hold about 15%. With respect to this clonotype: Its antigen is undetermined. One end of the junction is discordant with germline, which a read error may explain.

The definition of stable Graves' hyperthyroidism was no ophthalmopathy progression within 18 months. Each diagnosis drew on symptoms, thyroxine, TRAb, thyroid ultrasound and orbital computed tomography findings. The germline V gene encodes CDR1 SGHAT and CDR2 FQNNGV. This CDR3 has 17 residues. This TCR was sampled from a woman in her 40s with Graves' hyperthyroidism. The source material was blood. The chain has TRBV11-2 and TRBJ1-4; possibly TRBD1 for D (5 bases). The CDR3 coding sequence is TGTGCCAGCAGCTTAGTTCCGGGGCCCTTGGCTAATGAAAAACTGTCTTTT. Protein product: CASSLVPGPLANEKLSF. The complete variable domain, with remaining parts taken from reference TRBV11-2 and TRBJ1-4, reads EAGVAQSPRYKIIEKRQSVAFWCNPISGHATLYWYQQILGQGPKLLIQFQNNGVVDDSQLPKDRFSAERLKGVDSTLKIQPAKLEDSAVYLCASSLVPGPLANEKLSFGSGTQLSVL.